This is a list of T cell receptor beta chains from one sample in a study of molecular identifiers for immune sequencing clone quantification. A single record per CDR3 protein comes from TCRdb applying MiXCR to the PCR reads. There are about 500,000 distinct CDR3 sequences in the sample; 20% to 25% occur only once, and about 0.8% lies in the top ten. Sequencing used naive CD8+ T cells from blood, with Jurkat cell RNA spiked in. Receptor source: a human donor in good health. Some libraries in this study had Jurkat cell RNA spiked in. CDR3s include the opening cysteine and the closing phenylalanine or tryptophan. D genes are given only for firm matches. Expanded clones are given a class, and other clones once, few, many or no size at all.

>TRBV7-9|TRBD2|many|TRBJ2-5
TGTGCCAGCAGCTTAGGGACTAGCGGGATTATAGAGACCCAGTACTTC
CASSLGTSGIIETQYF
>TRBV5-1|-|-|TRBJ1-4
TGCGCCAGCAGCTTGAAGGGAGACGTTAATGAAAAACTGTTTTTT
CASSLKGDVNEKLFF
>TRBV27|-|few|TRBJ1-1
TGTGCCAGCAGTTTATTGGGCAGCACCAACACTGAAGCTTTCTTT
CASSLLGSTNTEAFF
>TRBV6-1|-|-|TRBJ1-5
TGTGCCAGCAGTGAATTTGAGTGGGGAGGGGGTCAGCCCCAGCATTTT
CASSEFEWGGGQPQHF
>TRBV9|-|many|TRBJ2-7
TGTGCCAGCAGCGCAGCCGGGACCCCGTCCTACGAGCAGTACTTC
CASSAAGTPSYEQYF
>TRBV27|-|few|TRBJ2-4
TGTGCCAGCAGTTTATCTGGCAGCAAAAACATTCAGTACTTC
CASSLSGSKNIQYF
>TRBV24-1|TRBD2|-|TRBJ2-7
TGTGCCACCAGTGACCCGAAGACTAGCGGAATCTACGAGCAGTACTTC
CATSDPKTSGIYEQYF
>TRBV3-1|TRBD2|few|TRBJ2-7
TGTGCCAGCAGCCAAGGACTAGCGGGGGAGTACGAGCAGTACTTC
CASSQGLAGEYEQYF
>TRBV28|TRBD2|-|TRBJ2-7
TGTGCCAGCAGTTTAAGGCGGGAGGGCGGTGGCGAGCAGTACTTC
CASSLRREGGGEQYF
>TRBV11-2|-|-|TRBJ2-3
TGTGCCAGCAGCTCCCACCGCACTTTTGCCACAGATACGCAGTATTTT
CASSSHRTFATDTQYF
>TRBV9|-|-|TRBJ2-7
TGTGCCAGCAGGCCCTTGTGGACTGGGAACGAGCAGTACTTC
CASRPLWTGNEQYF
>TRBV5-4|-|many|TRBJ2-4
TGTGCCAGCAGCGAGGATATAGCCAAAAACATTCAGTACTTC
CASSEDIAKNIQYF
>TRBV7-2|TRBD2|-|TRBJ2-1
TGTGCCAGCAGCCCCCCCGGAGCGGGGTCCTACAATGAGCAGTTCTTC
CASSPPGAGSYNEQFF
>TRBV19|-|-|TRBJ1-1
TGTGCCAGTAGTATATTATTAGGGGGAGGCACTGAAGCTTTCTTT
CASSILLGGGTEAFF
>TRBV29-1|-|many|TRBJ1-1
TGCAGCGTGGGGGGCCCATTGGGCACTGAAGCTTTCTTT
CSVGGPLGTEAFF
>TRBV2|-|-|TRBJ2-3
TGTGCCGCTACCGAGACTCGAGCTAGCACAGATACGCAGTGTTTT
CAATETRASTDTQCF
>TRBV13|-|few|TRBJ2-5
TGTGCCAGCAGCTTAGCTTCCGACAGTCCTGCGGAGACCCAGTACTTC
CASSLASDSPAETQYF
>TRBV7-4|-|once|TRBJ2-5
TGTGCCAGCAGCCCCCCTATCGAGACCCAGTACTTC
CASSPPIETQYF
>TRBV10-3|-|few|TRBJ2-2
TGTGCCATCCGGGGAGGTGGGACAGTCACCGGGGAGCTGTTTTTT
CAIRGGGTVTGELFF
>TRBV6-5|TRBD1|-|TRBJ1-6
TGTGCCAGCAGAATAATGGGACAGGGTAATTCACCCCTCCACTTT
CASRIMGQGNSPLHF
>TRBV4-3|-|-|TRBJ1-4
TGCGCCAGCAGCCAATCAGGACCGAGCTTGGGAAAACTGTTTTTT
CASSQSGPSLGKLFF
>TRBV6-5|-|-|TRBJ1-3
TGTGCCAGCAGTTACCGGCCGCCGGGACACCAATCTGGAAACACCATATATTTT
CASSYRPPGHQSGNTIYF
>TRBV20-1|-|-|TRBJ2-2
TGCAGTGCTAGAGATCTCTGGGATACCGGGGAGCTGTTTTTT
CSARDLWDTGELFF
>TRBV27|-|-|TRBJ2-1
TGTGCCAGCCGCAGTAATTACAATGAGCAGTTCTTC
CASRSNYNEQFF
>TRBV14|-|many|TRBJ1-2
TGTGCCAGCAGCCAGTATACCGGACGATATAACTATGGCTACACCTTC
CASSQYTGRYNYGYTF
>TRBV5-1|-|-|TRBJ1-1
TGCGCCAGCAGACACGGGACACTAAACACTGAAGCTTTCTTT
CASRHGTLNTEAFF
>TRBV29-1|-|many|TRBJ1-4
TGCAGCGTTGAAGTAGGAGGGGCCCGTAATGAAAAACTGTTTTTT
CSVEVGGARNEKLFF
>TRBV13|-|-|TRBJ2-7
TGTGCCACCACCTCCACCAACTCCTACGAGCAGTACTTC
CATTSTNSYEQYF
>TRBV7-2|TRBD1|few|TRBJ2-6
TGTGCCAGCAGCTCCGGGACAGGGCCTTCCTCTGGGGCCAACGTCCTGACTTTC
CASSSGTGPSSGANVLTF
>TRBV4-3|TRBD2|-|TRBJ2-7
TGCGCCAGCAGCCAAGATGTCCCAGCGGGAGGGCCGATGGTCCACGAGCAGTACTTC
CASSQDVPAGGPMVHEQYF
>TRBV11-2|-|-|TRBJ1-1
TGTGCCAGCAGCTCCGGAAGGGCTGAAGCTTTCTTT
CASSSGRAEAFF
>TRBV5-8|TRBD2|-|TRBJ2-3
TGTGCCAGCAGCTCCTTACTAGCGGGAGGAACAGATACGCAGTATTTT
CASSSLLAGGTDTQYF
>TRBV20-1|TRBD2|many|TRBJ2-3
TGCAGTGCCTACCCGGGGGAAGAGCGGGAGTATCAAGATACGCAGTATTTT
CSAYPGEEREYQDTQYF
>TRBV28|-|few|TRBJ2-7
TGTGCCAGCAGTTTATGGTCCTCAGGCCCCTACGAGCAGTACTTC
CASSLWSSGPYEQYF
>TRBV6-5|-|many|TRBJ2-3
TGTGCCAGCAGCCCAGGCGGGTATACAGATACGCAGTATTTT
CASSPGGYTDTQYF
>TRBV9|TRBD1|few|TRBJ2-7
TGTGCCAGCAGCGTAGCTACAGGGGGCTTTCACGAGCAGTACTTC
CASSVATGGFHEQYF
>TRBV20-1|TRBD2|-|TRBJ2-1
TGCAGTGCTAGTTCGGGTCCCGGGAGGGCTTTAAATGAGCAGTTCTTC
CSASSGPGRALNEQFF
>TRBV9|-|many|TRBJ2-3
TGTGCCAGCAGCCCCCACCTTCGGGGAGGGGGAAGAGCCCCCTCGAAACGCACAGATACGCAGTATTTT
CASSPHLRGGGRAPSKRTDTQYF
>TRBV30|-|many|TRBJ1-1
TGTGCCTGGAGGACAGGCAGCAACTGGAACACTGAAGCTTTCTTT
CAWRTGSNWNTEAFF
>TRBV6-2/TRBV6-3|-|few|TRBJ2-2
TGTGCCAGCAGCCCAACTCCTTGGGAGCTGTTTTTT
CASSPTPWELFF
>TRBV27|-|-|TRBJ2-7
TGTGCCAGCAGTCTAACCACTAGCTACGAGCAGTACTTC
CASSLTTSYEQYF
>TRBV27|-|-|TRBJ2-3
TGTGCCAGCAGTTTCCAGTTTGATACGCAGTATTTT
CASSFQFDTQYF
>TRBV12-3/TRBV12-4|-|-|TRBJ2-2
TGTGCCAGCAACCTTCTCGGGGAGGCGGAGGAGCTGTTTTTT
CASNLLGEAEELFF
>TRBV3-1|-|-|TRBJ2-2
TGTGCCAGCGGCCTGGAGAACACCGGGGAGCTGTTTTTT
CASGLENTGELFF